The 18 T cell receptor beta chains below were found in one sample sequenced in a study of shared clonotypes between healthy human individuals (dated by TCRdb to 2018 to 2021). Receptors were amplified or captured by the immunoSEQ multiplex PCR assay. TCRdb limited this immuneACCESS table to in-frame rearrangements with V and J called. A share of clones is missing; checked studies link under half to unresolved V genes, and the rest is unexplained. Here the sample has some 530,000 clones; about 72% occur a single time. 12% of the sample goes to the ten largest clones. Specimen: PBMCs. Receptors were obtained from a woman aged 40 to 50 in good health. Some clones in this sample may be carry-over from other donors' samples.

The J gene is TRBJ2-1, the V gene TRBV5-1; no clear D gene. Trimming removed 2 bases from V and 7 bases from J, with 10 bases in between. This CDR3 is 13 amino acids long. Germline CDR1 SGHRS, CDR2 YFSETQ. The CDR3 region has the DNA TGCGCCAGCAGCTTTTTTTCCCTGAATGAGCAGTTCTTC. This encodes CASSFFSLNEQFF.

The chain couples TRBV2 to TRBJ2-5; 8 nucleotides agree with TRBD2. V lost 8 bases, J lost 4 bases, and 9 bases stayed unmatched. This CDR3 is 14 amino acids long. Germline V CDR1 and CDR2: SNHLY, FYNNEI. The CDR3 sequence: CASGLGRGGETQYF. The DNA for the CDR3 is TGTGCCAGCGGGCTCGGCCGGGGGGGAGAGACCCAGTACTTC.

This chain connects TRBV7-2 to TRBJ2-3, with 15 bases aligning to TRBD2. CDR3 length equals 18 residues. With V trimmed by 0 bases and J by 5 bases, 6 bases remained unmatched. CDR1 and CDR2 (germline): SGHTA, FQGNSA. CDR3 in DNA: TGTGCCAGCAGCTTAGCCCCGGGACTAGCGGGAGGAGGAGATACGCAGTATTTT. It is translated as CASSLAPGLAGGGDTQYF. Supplemented by reference TRBV7-2 and TRBJ2-3, the full variable domain reads GAGVSQSPSNKVTEKGKDVELRCDPISGHTALYWYRQSLGQGLEFLIYFQGNSAPDKSGLPSDRFSAERTGGSVSTLTIQRTQQEDSAVYLCASSLAPGLAGGGDTQYFGPGTRLTVL.

As regards this clone: The likely explanation is a read error, given a far larger clone one base away. Other DNA sequences in the sample encode the same CDR3. The rearrangement uses TRBV5-4 and TRBJ2-2, with TRBD2 identical over 11 bases. This CDR3 region has 16 residues. Germline CDR1 and CDR2: SGHNT and YYREEE (reference sequence). CDR3 protein: CASSRTSGRSAGELFF. CDR3 coding DNA: TGTGCCAGCAGTCGCACTAGCGGGAGATCCGCCGGAGAGCTGTTTTTT. The variable domain in full, completed from reference TRBV5-4 and TRBJ2-2, reads ETGVTQSPTHLIKTRGQQVTLRCSSQSGHNTVSWYQQALGQGPQFIFQYYREEENGRGNFPPRFSGLQFPNYSSELNVNALELDDSALYLCASSRTSGRSAGELFFGEGSRLTVL.

The chain uses TRBV30 and TRBJ2-3, with unresolved D. Germline-derived CDR1 and CDR2 are GTSNPN and SVGIG (reference sequence). V was clipped by 5 bases and J by 2 bases, with 8 bases between them. The CDR3 contains 12 residues. The CDR3 region is CAWLPDTDTQYF. Here the CDR3 DNA reads TGTGCCTGGTTACCAGACACAGATACGCAGTATTTT.

The rearrangement joins TRBV25-1 to TRBJ1-5, with D possibly TRBD1 on 6 matching bases. This CDR3 is built from 14 residues. Trimming cost V 4 bases and J 5 bases, with 12 bases left between them. The V gene's germline CDR1 is MGHDK and CDR2 SYGVNS. CDR3 in DNA: TGTGCCAGCAGTGTTTCCGAGGGGGATCAGCCCCAGCATTTT. This encodes CASSVSEGDQPQHF.

This chain joins TRBV2 and TRBJ2-4; no clear D. CDR3 length: 14 amino acids. Germline CDR1 reads SNHLY; CDR2 reads FYNNEI. Trimming shortened V by 4 bases and J by 1 base, and 8 bases separated the two germline ends. The CDR3 sequence is CASSVDLAKNIQYF. DNA for the CDR3: TGTGCCAGCAGTGTAGATTTGGCCAAAAACATTCAGTACTTC.

The chain employs TRBV2 and TRBJ1-2; D is perhaps TRBD1 (5 bases). Trimming removed 7 bases at V and 0 bases at J, with 12 bases between. Germline V CDR1 and CDR2: SNHLY, FYNNEI. This CDR3 region has 14 residues. CDR3 amino acids: CASTEDRTNYGYTF. DNA for the CDR3: TGTGCCAGCACCGAAGACAGAACTAACTATGGCTACACCTTC. The whole variable domain, filled in from reference TRBV2 and TRBJ1-2, reads EPEVTQTPSHQVTQMGQEVILRCVPISNHLYFYWYRQILGQKVEFLVSFYNNEISEKSEIFDDQFSVERPDGSNFTLKIRSTKLEDSAMYFCASTEDRTNYGYTFGSGTRLTVV.

J is TRBJ1-2 and V is TRBV5-1; a weak D match, TRBD1 (6 bases). V was cut by 3 bases and J by 5 bases, with 17 bases left in between. This CDR3 contains 15 residues. Germline V gives CDR1 SGHRS, CDR2 YFSETQ. CDR3 DNA: TGCGCCAGCAGCTGGAGCGGGGGCGCAGAGTATGGCTACACCTTC. This gives the protein CASSWSGGAEYGYTF.

This clone occurred a few times. The CDR3 sequence: CASSLYANTGELFF. The CDR3 region has the DNA TGTGCCAGCAGCTTGTACGCGAACACCGGGGAGCTGTTTTTT. The J gene is TRBJ2-2, the V gene TRBV5-8; D unresolved. Germline V gives CDR1 SGHTS, CDR2 YDEGEE. V was cut by 1 base and J by 0 bases, with 4 bases left in between. This CDR3 comprises 14 residues.

A remark on this clone: Other DNA sequences in this specimen translate into the identical CDR3. The V and J genes are TRBV29-1 and TRBJ1-1; perhaps TRBD1 as D (5 bases). The CDR3 has 13 residues. Trimming stripped 6 bases from V and 1 base from J, with 12 bases between. The germline V gene has CDR1 SQVTM and CDR2 ANQGSEA. This chain's CDR3 is CSVATGGNTEAFF. CDR3 nucleotide sequence: TGCAGCGTAGCGACGGGGGGGAACACTGAAGCTTTCTTT.

The CDR3 is CASSFSVGQETQYF. CDR3 DNA: TGTGCCAGCAGCTTCTCTGTAGGCCAAGAGACCCAGTACTTC. The chain employs TRBV5-4 and TRBJ2-5; D gene ambiguous. The CDR3 contains 14 residues. Germline assignment: CDR1 SGHNT and CDR2 YYREEE (reference sequence). Trimming cost V 2 bases and J 1 base, with 9 bases left between them.

The chain couples TRBV2 to TRBJ1-2; D remains unclear. CDR3 length equals 11 residues. The V and J ends lost 6 bases and 4 bases respectively, with 6 bases between them. Germline V gene data show CDR1 as SNHLY and CDR2 as FYNNEI. CDR3 DNA sequence: TGTGCCAGCAGCTCCGCCTATGGCTACACCTTC. The encoded protein is CASSSAYGYTF.

V usage is TRBV2 and J usage is TRBJ2-2; 11 bases line up with TRBD1. This CDR3 is 16 amino acids long. The V and J ends lost 5 bases and 4 bases, in that order; junction bases with no gene match: 6. Germline values: CDR1 SNHLY, CDR2 FYNNEI. The CDR3: CASSSGTGGLTGELFF. The CDR3 DNA sequence: TGTGCCAGCAGTTCCGGGACAGGGGGACTCACCGGGGAGCTGTTTTTT.

The chain links TRBV7-9 to TRBJ1-1, with 10 bases aligning to TRBD1. Germline CDR1 SEHNR, CDR2 FQNEAQ (reference sequence). This CDR3 contains 15 residues. The J segment lost 1 base and the V segment lost 5 bases, leaving 4 bases of the junction unmatched. Here the CDR3 reads CASSRWDRGNTEAFF. The CDR3 coding sequence is TGTGCCAGCAGCCGCTGGGACAGGGGGAACACTGAAGCTTTCTTT.

This clone was detected only a few times. The chain carries TRBV6-6 and TRBJ1-5; D is unclear. Looked up from germline, CDR1 is MNHNY and CDR2 is SVGAGI (reference sequence). Trimming took 6 bases from V and 11 from J, leaving 17 bases between them. The CDR3 spans 13 residues. The CDR3 is CASRPFGQPAQHF. CDR3 nucleotide sequence: TGTGCCAGCAGACCGTTCGGTCAGCCGGCCCAGCATTTT.

The V call is TRBV7-6, the J call TRBJ1-2, with 9 bases lining up with TRBD1. The germline V gene encodes CDR1 SGHVS and CDR2 FNYEAQ. After removal of 6 bases from V and 9 bases from J, the junction contained 11 bases not matched to a gene. The CDR3 is made up of 14 amino acids. CDR3 sequence: CASSSPGQGSRYTF. In DNA, the CDR3 is TGTGCCAGCAGTTCTCCGGGACAGGGATCGCGCTACACCTTC.

This clone was observed a single time. The chain couples TRBV7-9 to TRBJ1-3; 7 bases agree with TRBD1. Per germline, CDR1 SEHNR and CDR2 FQNEAQ (reference sequence). V lost 1 base, J lost 4 bases, and 10 bases stayed unmatched. CDR3 length: 17 residues. This CDR3 reads CASSLGSTGTAGNTIYF. CDR3 coding DNA: TGTGCCAGCAGCTTAGGGTCGACAGGGACTGCCGGAAACACCATATATTTT.